The subject of this entry is one T cell receptor beta chain. The antigen remains undetermined. The sample comes from a study of T cells in localized non-small cell lung cancer. Study-level findings and limits: Longer survival (overall) was linked to higher T cell density in blood. Paired adjacent lung recovered a median roughly 54 of the top 100 tumor clones. Adjacent uninvolved lung tissue had the highest T cell clonality, exceeding tumor. Heterogeneity remains possible, as sequencing covered one tumor region only.

The assay was immunoSEQ multiplex PCR, and TCRdb's table has in-frame clones only and misses some. The sample has approximately 2,000 clones; over 35% are singletons. V gave up 3 bases and J gave up 8 bases; unmatched junction bases: 8. The CDR3 extends over 14 amino acids. CDR1 GTSNPN and CDR2 SVGIG come from the germline V gene (reference sequence). This clonotype originated in an older female donor with stage I lung adenocarcinoma. The specimen was lung tumor tissue, collected before any cancer treatment. The chain couples TRBV30 to TRBJ2-2; 8 bases are shared with TRBD1. CDR3 in DNA: TGTGCCTGGAGGACAGCAGGGGGCTGGGGGGAGCTGTTTTTT. Encoded protein: CAWRTAGGWGELFF.